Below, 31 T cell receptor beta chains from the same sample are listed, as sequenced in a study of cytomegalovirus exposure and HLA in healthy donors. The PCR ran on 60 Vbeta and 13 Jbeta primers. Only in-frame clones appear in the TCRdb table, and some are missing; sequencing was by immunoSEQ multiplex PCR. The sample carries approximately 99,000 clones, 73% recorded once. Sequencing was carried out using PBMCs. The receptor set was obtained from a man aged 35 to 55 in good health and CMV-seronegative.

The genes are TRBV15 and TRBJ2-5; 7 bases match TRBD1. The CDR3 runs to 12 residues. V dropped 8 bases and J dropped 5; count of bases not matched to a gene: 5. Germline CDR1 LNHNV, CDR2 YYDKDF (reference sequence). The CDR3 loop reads CATPGQAETQYF. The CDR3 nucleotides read TGTGCCACCCCCGGACAGGCGGAGACCCAGTACTTC.

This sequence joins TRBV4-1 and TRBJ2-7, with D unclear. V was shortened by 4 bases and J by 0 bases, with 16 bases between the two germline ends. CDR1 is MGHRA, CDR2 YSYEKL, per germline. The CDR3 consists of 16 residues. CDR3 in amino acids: CASSLRVGRSSYEQYF. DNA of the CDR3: TGCGCCAGCAGCCTAAGAGTCGGAAGGAGCTCCTACGAGCAGTACTTC.

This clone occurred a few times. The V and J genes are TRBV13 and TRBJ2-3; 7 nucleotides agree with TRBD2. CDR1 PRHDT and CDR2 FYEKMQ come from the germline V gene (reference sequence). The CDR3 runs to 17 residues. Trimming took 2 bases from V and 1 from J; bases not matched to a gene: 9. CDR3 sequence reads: CASSLNYGGGGTDTQYF. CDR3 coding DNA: TGTGCCAGCAGCTTAAATTATGGGGGGGGAGGCACAGATACGCAGTATTTT.

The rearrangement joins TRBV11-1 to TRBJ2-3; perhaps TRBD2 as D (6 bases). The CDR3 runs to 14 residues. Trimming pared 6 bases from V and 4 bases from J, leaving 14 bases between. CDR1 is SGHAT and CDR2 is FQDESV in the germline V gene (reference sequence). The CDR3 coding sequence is TGTGCCAGCAGGAAGCGACTAGGCGCAGATACGCAGTATTTT. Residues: CASRKRLGADTQYF.

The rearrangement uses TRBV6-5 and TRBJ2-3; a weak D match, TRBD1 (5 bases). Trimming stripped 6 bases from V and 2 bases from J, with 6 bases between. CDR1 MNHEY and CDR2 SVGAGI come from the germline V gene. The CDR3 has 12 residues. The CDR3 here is CASSRDTDTQYF. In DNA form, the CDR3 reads TGTGCCAGCAGCAGGGACACAGATACGCAGTATTTT.

The CDR3 DNA reads as TGTGCCAGCAGCTTAGTGTCGGGGGGCAATGGCTACACCTTC. Amino acids: CASSLVSGGNGYTF. The chain combines TRBV7-8 with TRBJ1-2; tentative D call: TRBD1 (6 bases). This CDR3 is built from 14 residues. CDR1 and CDR2 (germline): SGHVS, FQNEAQ. Trimming shortened V by 1 base and J by 6 bases, and 12 bases separated the two germline ends.

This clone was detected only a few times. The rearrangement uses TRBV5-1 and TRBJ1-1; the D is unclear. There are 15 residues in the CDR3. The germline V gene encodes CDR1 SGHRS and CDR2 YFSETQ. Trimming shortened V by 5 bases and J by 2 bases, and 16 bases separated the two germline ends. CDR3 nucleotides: TGCGCCAGCAGTTTCCTTCGACAACATAACACTGAAGCTTTCTTT. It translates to CASSFLRQHNTEAFF.

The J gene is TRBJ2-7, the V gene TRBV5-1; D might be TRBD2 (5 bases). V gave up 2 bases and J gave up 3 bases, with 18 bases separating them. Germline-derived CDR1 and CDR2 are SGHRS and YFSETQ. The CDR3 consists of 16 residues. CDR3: CASSLSPGSANYEQYF. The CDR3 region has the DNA TGCGCCAGCAGCTTATCACCGGGTAGCGCCAACTACGAGCAGTACTTC. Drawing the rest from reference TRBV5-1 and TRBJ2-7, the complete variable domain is KAGVTQTPRYLIKTRGQQVTLSCSPISGHRSVSWYQQTPGQGLQFLFEYFSETQRNKGNFPGRFSGRQFSNSRSEMNVSTLELGDSALYLCASSLSPGSANYEQYFGPGTRLTVT.

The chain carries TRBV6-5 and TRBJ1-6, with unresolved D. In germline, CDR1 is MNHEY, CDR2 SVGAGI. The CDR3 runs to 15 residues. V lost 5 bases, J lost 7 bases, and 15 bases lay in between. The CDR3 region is CASSIQTGYNSPLHF. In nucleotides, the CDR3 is TGTGCCAGCAGTATACAGACGGGGTACAATTCACCCCTCCACTTT.

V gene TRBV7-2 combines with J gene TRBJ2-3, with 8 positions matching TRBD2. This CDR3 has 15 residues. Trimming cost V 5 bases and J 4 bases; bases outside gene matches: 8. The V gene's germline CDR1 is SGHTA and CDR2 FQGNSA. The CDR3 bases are TGTGCCAGCAGCCGGGGGGGACTAGTAGCAGATACGCAGTATTTT. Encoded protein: CASSRGGLVADTQYF.

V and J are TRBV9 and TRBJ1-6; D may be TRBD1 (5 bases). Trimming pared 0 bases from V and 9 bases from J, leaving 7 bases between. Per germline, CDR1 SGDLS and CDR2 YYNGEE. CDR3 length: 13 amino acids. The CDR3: CASSVGGGSPLHF. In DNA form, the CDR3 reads TGTGCCAGCAGCGTAGGGGGGGGTTCACCCCTCCACTTT.

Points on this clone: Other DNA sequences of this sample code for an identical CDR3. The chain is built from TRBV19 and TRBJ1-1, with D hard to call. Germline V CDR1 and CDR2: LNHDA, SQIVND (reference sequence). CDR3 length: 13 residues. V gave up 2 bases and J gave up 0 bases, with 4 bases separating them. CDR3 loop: CASSISVNTEAFF. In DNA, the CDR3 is TGTGCCAGTAGTATATCAGTGAACACTGAAGCTTTCTTT.

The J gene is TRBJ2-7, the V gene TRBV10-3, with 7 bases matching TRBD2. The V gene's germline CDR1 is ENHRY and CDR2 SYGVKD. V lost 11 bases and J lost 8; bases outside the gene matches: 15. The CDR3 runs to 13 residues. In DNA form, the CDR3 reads TGTGCCTCGAAACAGGACGGGACTACGAAGCAGTACTTC. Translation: CASKQDGTTKQYF.

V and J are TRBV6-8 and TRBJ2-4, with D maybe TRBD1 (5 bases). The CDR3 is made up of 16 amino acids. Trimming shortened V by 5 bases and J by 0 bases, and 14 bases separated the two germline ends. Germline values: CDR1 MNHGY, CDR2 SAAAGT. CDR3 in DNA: TGTGCCAGCAGTAACGGACAAAAGGAAGCCAAAAACATTCAGTACTTC. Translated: CASSNGQKEAKNIQYF.

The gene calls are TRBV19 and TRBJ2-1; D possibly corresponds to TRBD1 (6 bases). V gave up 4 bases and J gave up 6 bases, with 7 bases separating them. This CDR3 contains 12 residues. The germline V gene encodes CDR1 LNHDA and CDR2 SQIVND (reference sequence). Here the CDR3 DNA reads TGTGCCAGTAGTACACAGGGCAATGAGCAGTTCTTC. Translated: CASSTQGNEQFF.

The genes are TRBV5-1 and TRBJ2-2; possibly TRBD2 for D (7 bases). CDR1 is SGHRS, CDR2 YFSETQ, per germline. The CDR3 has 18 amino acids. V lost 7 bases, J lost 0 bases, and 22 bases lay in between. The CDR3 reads CASGWGFSGGPNTGELFF. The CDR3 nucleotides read TGCGCCAGCGGATGGGGATTCTCCGGGGGGCCGAACACCGGGGAGCTGTTTTTT.

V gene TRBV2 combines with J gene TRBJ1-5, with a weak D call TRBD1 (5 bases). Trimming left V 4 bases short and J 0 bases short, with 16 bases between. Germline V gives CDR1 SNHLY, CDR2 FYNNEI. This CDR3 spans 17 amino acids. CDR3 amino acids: CASSVPPQGLSNQPQHF. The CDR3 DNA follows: TGTGCCAGCAGTGTACCCCCGCAGGGTCTTAGCAATCAGCCCCAGCATTTT.

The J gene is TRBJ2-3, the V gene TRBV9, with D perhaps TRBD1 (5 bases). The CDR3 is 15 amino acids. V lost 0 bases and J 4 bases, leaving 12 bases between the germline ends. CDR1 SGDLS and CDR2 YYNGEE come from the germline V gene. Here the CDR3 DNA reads TGTGCCAGCAGCGTAGTAGTGACAGTGGCAGATACGCAGTATTTT. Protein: CASSVVVTVADTQYF.

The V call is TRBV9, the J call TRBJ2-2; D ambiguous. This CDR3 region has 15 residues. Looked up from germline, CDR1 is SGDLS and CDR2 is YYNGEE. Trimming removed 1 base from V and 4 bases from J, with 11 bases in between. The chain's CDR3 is CASSVTGGLTGELFF. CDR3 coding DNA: TGTGCCAGCAGCGTAACCGGTGGGCTCACCGGGGAGCTGTTTTTT.

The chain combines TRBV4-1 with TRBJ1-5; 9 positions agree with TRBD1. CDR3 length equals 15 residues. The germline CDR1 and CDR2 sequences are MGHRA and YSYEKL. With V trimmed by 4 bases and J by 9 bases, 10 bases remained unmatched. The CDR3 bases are TGCGCCAGCAGCCCCGGGACAGGGTTAGTAAGGCCCCAGCATTTT. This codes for CASSPGTGLVRPQHF.

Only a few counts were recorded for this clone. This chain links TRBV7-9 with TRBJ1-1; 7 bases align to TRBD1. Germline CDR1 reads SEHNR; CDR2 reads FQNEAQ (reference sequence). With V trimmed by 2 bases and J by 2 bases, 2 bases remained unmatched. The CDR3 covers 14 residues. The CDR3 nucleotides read TGTGCCAGCAGCTTACAGGGGGGCAACACTGAAGCTTTCTTT. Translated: CASSLQGGNTEAFF.

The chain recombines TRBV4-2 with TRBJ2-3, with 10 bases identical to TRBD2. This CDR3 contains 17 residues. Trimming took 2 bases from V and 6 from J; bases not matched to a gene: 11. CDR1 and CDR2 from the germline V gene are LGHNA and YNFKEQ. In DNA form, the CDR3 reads TGTGCCAGCAGCCAACCCACTAGCGGGGATATTCAGGATACGCAGTATTTT. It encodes CASSQPTSGDIQDTQYF.

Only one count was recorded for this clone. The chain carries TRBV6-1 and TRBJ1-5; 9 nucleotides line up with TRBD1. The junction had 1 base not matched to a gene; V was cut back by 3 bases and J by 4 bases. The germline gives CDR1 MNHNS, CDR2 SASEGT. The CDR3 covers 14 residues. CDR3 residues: CASSDDRGNQPQHF. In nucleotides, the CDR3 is TGTGCCAGCAGTGACGACAGGGGGAATCAGCCCCAGCATTTT.

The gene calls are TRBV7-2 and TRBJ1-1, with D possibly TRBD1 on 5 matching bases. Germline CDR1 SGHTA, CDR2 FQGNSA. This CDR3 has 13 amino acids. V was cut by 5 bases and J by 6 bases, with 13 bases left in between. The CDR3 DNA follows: TGTGCCAGCAGCCACCCGCCGGGGGCTGAAGCTTTCTTT. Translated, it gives CASSHPPGAEAFF.

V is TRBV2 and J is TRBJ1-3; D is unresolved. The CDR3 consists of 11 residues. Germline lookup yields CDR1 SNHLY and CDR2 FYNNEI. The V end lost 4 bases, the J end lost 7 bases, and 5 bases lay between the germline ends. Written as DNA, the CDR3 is TGTGCCAGCAGTGTCATTAACACCATATATTTT. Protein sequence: CASSVINTIYF.

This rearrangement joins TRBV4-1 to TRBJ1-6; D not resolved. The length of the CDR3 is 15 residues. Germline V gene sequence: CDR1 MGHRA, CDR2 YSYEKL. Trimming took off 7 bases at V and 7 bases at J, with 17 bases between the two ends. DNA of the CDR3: TGCGCCAGCACCCCTATGAGACAAGAGAATTCACCCCTCCACTTT. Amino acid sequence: CASTPMRQENSPLHF.

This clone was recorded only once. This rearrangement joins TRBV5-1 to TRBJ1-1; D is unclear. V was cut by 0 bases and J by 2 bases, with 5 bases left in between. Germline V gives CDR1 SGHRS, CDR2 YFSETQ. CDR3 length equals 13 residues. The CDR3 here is CASSLGANTEAFF. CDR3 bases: TGCGCCAGCAGCTTGGGGGCTAACACTGAAGCTTTCTTT.

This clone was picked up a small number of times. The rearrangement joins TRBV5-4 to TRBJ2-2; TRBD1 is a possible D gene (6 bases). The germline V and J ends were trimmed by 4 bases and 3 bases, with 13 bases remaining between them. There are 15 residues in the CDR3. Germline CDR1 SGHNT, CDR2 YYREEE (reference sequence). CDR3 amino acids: CASSLQGIHTGELFF. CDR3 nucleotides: TGTGCCAGCAGCCTTCAGGGGATTCACACCGGGGAGCTGTTTTTT.

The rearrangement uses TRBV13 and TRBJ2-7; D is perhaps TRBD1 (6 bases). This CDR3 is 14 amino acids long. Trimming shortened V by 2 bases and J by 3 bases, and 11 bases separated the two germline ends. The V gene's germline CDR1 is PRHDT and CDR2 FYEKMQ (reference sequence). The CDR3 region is CASSLTGTDYEQYF. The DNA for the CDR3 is TGTGCCAGCAGCTTAACAGGGACGGACTACGAGCAGTACTTC.

The CDR3 loop reads CASSLNRYNEQFF. In DNA, the CDR3 is TGTGCCAGCAGTTTAAACAGGTACAATGAGCAGTTCTTC. The chain carries TRBV27 and TRBJ2-1, with a tentative D call TRBD1 (5 bases). Germline values: CDR1 MNHEY, CDR2 SMNVEV (reference sequence). Trimming shortened V by 2 bases and J by 4 bases, and 6 bases separated the two germline ends. The CDR3 has 13 amino acids.

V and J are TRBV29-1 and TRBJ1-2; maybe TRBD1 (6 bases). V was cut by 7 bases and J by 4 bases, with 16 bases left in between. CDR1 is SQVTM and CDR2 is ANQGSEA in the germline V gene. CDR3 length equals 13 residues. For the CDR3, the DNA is TGCAGCGCAAAAGGGGGACGGAGCTATGGCTACACCTTC. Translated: CSAKGGRSYGYTF.